Many counts were recorded for the clone carrying this TCR beta chain. The antigen is unknown. Sample time point: newly diagnosed GD, antithyroid drugs for less than 3 months. The TCR library was made from RNA extracted from PBMCs. The data derive from a study of regulatory T cells in long-lasting Graves disease. Study information: For under 3 months, newly diagnosed Graves' patients had been taking antithyroid drugs. Overall study findings and caveats: TCR diversity was lower in persistent Graves' patients (versus newly diagnosed ones). In persistent patients, shared public clonotypes (under 3,000) outnumbered those in new patients (about 1,000).

For TCR beta, libraries came from iRepertoire HTBI primers and Arm-PCR of CDR3 regions. TCRdb recomputed calls from the multiplex PCR reads with MiXCR, one row per CDR3 protein. The table shows over 400,000 distinct CDR3 sequences, with 14% occurring only once. A further study also used this sample, focusing on T cells in Graves' hyperthyroidism and ophthalmopathy.

The sequence was obtained from a woman aged 45-65 years with Graves disease. This material consisted of peripheral blood mononuclear cells (PBMCs), taken at new diagnosis, from a patient treated with antithyroid drugs.

The CDR3 region has the DNA TGTGCCAGCAGCTTGGGACAGGCCAATCAGCCCCAGCATTTT. Translated, it gives CASSLGQANQPQHF. This chain links TRBV7-9 with TRBJ1-5; 8 bases are a match to TRBD1. The V segment lost 3 bases and the J segment 3 bases; nucleotides outside the gene matches: 1. The CDR3 length is 14 residues. Germline CDR1 SEHNR, CDR2 FQNEAQ (reference sequence).